A single T cell receptor beta chain is shown here with its context. The sample comes from a study of blood T cell repertoires in COVID-19. Overall study: The samples span acute and convalescent COVID-19 from the United States, Italy and Spain.

The CDR3 covers 15 residues. Per the germline V gene, CDR1 is SNHLY and CDR2 is FYNNEI. With 2 bases removed from V and 4 bases from J, the gap between germline ends came to 14 bases. In the source study's methods: Estimation of nucleated cell counts was performed using reference gene primer amplification. TCRdb keeps only in-frame clones here, not all; method: immunoSEQ multiplex PCR. The V and J calls and clone size are taken from that table; D and trimming were inferred from the DNA. The profile shows around 200,000 clones, approximately 89% of them singletons. The study drew participants aged about 18 to 90 years from some 23 US areas.

The rearrangement links TRBV2 to TRBJ1-2; maybe TRBD1 (5 bases). Sample: PBMCs or T cells enriched from blood (not recorded which). The TCR was taken from a man aged 35-49 years who had recovered from COVID-19. CDR3 sequence reads: CASSESRQPVYGYTF. CDR3 coding DNA: TGTGCCAGCAGTGAATCCCGACAGCCAGTCTATGGCTACACCTTC.